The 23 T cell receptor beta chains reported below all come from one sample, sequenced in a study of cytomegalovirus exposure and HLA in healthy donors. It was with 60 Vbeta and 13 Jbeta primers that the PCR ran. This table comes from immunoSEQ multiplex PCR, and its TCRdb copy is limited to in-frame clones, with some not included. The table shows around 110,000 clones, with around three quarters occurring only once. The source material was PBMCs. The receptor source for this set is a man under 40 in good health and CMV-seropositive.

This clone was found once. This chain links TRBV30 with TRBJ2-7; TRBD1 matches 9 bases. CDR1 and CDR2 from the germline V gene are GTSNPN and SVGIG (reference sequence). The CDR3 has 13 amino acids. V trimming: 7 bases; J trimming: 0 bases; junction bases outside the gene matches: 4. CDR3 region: CASRDRASYEQYF. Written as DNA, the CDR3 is TGTGCCTCCCGGGACAGGGCCTCCTACGAGCAGTACTTC.

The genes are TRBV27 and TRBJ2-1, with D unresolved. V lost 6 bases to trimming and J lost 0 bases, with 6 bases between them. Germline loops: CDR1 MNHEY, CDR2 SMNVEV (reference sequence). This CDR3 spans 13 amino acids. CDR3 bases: TGTGCCAGCAGGCGGAACTCCTACAATGAGCAGTTCTTC. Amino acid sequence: CASRRNSYNEQFF.

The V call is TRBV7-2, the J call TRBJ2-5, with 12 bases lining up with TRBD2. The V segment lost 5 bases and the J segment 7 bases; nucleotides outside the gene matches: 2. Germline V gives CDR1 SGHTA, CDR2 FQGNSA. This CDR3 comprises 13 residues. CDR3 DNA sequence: TGTGCCAGCAGCCCACTAGCGGGGGGGACCCAGTACTTC. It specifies CASSPLAGGTQYF.

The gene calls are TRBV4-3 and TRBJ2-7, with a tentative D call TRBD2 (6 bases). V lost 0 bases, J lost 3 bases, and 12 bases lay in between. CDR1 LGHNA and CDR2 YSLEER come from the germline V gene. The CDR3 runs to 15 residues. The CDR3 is CASSQDPAGSYEQYF. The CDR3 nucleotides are TGCGCCAGCAGCCAAGATCCAGCGGGTAGCTACGAGCAGTACTTC.

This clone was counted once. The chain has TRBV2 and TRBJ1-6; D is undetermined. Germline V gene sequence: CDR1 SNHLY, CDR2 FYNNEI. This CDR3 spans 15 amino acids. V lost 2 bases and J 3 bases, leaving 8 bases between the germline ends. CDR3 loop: CASSEYSHYNSPLHF. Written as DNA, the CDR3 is TGTGCCAGCAGTGAATACAGCCACTATAATTCACCCCTCCACTTT.

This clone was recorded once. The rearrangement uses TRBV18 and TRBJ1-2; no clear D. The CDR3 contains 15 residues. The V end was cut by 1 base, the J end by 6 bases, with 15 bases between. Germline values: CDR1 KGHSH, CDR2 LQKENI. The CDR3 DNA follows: TGTGCCAGCTCACCACAACCTATCCCGGTGGATGGCTACACCTTC. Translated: CASSPQPIPVDGYTF.

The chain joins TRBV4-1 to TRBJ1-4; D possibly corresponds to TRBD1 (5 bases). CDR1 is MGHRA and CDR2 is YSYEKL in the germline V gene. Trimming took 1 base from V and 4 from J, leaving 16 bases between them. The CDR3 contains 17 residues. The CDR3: CASSQGPLQAVNEKLFF. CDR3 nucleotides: TGCGCCAGCAGCCAAGGTCCGCTACAGGCCGTTAATGAAAAACTGTTTTTT.

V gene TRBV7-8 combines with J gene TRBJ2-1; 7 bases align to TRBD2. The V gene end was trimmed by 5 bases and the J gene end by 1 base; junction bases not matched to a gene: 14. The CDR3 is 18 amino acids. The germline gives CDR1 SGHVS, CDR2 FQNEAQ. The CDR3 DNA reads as TGTGCCAGCAGCCAGCTAGCGGTAACCGGTGTGTCCTACAATGAGCAGTTCTTC. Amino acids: CASSQLAVTGVSYNEQFF.

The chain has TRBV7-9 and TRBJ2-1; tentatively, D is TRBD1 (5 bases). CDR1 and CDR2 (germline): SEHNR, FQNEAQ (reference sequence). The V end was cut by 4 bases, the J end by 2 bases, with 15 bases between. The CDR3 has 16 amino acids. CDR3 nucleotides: TGTGCCAGCAGCTATGATCGACAGTACACCTACAATGAGCAGTTCTTC. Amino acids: CASSYDRQYTYNEQFF.

The CDR3 DNA sequence: TGTGCCAGCAGCTTAGTTTTTACTAGCGGGGGACAAGAGACCCAGTACTTC. This gives the protein CASSLVFTSGGQETQYF. J is TRBJ2-5 and V is TRBV7-9, with TRBD2 matching 11 bases. The germline V gene has CDR1 SEHNR and CDR2 FQNEAQ (reference sequence). This CDR3 has 17 amino acids. Germline trimming cut 1 base from V and 2 bases from J; bases unmatched to any gene: 6.

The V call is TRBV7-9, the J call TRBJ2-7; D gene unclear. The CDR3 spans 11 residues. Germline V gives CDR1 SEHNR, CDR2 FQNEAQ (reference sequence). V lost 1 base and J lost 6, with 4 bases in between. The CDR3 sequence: CASSLDGEQYF. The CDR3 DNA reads TGTGCCAGCAGCTTAGACGGCGAGCAGTACTTC.

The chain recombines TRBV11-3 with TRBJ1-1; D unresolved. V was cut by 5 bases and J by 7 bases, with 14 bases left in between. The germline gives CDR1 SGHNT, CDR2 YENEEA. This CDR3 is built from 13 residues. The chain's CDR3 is CASSAPPSGEAFF. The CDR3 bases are TGTGCCAGCAGCGCGCCGCCTTCGGGTGAAGCTTTCTTT.

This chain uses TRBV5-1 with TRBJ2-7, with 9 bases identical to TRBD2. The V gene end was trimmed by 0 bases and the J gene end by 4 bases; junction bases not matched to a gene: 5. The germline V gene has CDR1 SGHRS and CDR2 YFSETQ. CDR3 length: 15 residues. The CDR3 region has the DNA TGCGCCAGCAGCTTGGACGTAGCGGGAGAGTACGAGCAGTACTTC. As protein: CASSLDVAGEYEQYF.

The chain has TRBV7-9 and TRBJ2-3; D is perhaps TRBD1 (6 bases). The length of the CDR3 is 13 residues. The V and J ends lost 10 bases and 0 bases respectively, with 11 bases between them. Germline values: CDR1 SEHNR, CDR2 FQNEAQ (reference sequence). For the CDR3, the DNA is TGTGCCAACGGACAGCTTAGCACAGATACGCAGTATTTT. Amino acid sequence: CANGQLSTDTQYF.

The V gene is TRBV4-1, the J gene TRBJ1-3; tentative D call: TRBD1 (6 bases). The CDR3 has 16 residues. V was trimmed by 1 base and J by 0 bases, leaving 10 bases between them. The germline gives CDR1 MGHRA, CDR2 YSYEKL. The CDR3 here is CASSQGGGRSGNTIYF. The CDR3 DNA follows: TGCGCCAGCAGCCAAGGGGGGGGCCGCTCTGGAAACACCATATATTTT.

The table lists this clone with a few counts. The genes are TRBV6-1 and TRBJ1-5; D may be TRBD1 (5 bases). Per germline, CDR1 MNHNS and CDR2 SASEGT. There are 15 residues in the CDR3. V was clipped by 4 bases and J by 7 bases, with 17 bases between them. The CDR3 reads CASSGGRALGQPQHF. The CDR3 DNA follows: TGTGCCAGCAGTGGGGGCAGGGCCCTGGGCCAGCCCCAGCATTTT.

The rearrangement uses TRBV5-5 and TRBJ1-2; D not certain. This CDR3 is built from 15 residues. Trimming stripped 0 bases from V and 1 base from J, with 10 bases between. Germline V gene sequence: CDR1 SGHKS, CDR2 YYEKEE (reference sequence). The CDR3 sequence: CASSLARGFNYGYTF. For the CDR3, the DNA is TGTGCCAGCAGCTTGGCGCGAGGGTTTAACTATGGCTACACCTTC.

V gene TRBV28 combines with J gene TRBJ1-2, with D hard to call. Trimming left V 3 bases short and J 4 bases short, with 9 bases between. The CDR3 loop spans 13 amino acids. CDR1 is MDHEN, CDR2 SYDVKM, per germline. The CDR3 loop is CASSFTGFYGYTF. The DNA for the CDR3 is TGTGCCAGCAGTTTTACGGGGTTCTATGGCTACACCTTC.

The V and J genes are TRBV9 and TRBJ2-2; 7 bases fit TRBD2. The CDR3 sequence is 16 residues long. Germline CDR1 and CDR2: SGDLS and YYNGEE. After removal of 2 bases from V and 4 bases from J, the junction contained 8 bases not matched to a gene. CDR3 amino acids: CASSVRTGGRTGELFF. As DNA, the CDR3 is TGTGCCAGCAGCGTTCGAACGGGGGGTCGCACCGGGGAGCTGTTTTTT.

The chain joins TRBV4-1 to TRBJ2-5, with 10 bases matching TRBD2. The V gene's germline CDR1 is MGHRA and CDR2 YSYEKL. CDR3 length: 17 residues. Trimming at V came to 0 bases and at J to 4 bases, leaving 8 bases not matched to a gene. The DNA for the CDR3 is TGCGCCAGCAGCCAAGATCCCACTAGCGGGACCCGAGAGACCCAGTACTTC. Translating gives CASSQDPTSGTRETQYF.

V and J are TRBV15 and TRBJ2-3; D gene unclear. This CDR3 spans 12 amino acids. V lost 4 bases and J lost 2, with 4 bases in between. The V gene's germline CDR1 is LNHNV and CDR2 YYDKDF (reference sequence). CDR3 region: CATSIHTDTQYF. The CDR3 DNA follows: TGTGCCACCAGCATACACACAGATACGCAGTATTTT. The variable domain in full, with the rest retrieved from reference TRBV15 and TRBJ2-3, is DAMVIQNPRYQVTQFGKPVTLSCSQTLNHNVMYWYQQKSSQAPKLLFHYYDKDFNNEADTPDNFQSRRPNTSFCFLDIRSPGLGDTAMYLCATSIHTDTQYFGPGTRLTVL.

DNA of the CDR3: TGTGCCAGCAGCCGGTATTTGGCCCTCGACAGCGCACAAGAGACCCAGTACTTC. Amino acid sequence: CASSRYLALDSAQETQYF. The J gene is TRBJ2-5, the V gene TRBV5-6; D possibly corresponds to TRBD1 (5 bases). The germline CDR1 and CDR2 sequences are SGHDT and YYEEEE. With 4 bases removed from V and 2 bases from J, the gap between germline ends came to 24 bases. This CDR3 comprises 18 residues.

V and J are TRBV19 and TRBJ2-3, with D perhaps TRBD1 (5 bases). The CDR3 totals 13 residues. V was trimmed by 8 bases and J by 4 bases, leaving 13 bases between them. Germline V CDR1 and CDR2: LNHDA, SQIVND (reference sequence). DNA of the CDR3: TGTGCCAGTTTACGCCTAGGGGCAGATACGCAGTATTTT. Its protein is CASLRLGADTQYF.